This is a list of T cell receptor beta chains from one sample in a study of blood T cell repertoires in COVID-19. The repertoire was sequenced with immunoSEQ multiplex PCR; TCRdb's copy has only in-frame clones and lacks some. The data hold 120,000 to 150,000 clones, with approximately 88% observed a single time. The specimen was peripheral blood. The receptors were sampled from a human donor in a cohort sampled during active COVID-19. The CDR3 runs from the conserved cysteine through the conserved F or W. D genes are given only for firm matches. For some rows the clone size is stated as once, few or many, or as a class when expanded; others skip it.

-	-	TRBV5-5	TRBJ1-3	TGTGCCAGCAGCTTGGGACAGGCTGGAAACACCATATATTTT	CASSLGQAGNTIYF
-	-	TRBV27	TRBJ2-5	TGTGCCAGCAGTTTATGGGTCGGAGGAGAAGAGACCCAGTACTTC	CASSLWVGGEETQYF
-	TRBD2	TRBV27	TRBJ2-1	TGTGCCAGCAGGGTCGGACTAGCGAACAATGAGCAGTTCTTC	CASRVGLANNEQFF
-	TRBD2	TRBV4-2	TRBJ2-3	TGTGCCAGCAGCCAAGTGGGAGCTGAAGCGGGGGGGCCAGATACGCAGTATTTT	CASSQVGAEAGGPDTQYF
-	-	TRBV9	TRBJ2-2	TGTGCCAGCAGCCCCCGAGGGTCAGGGGCGGGGGTGGCCGGGGAGCTGTTTTTT	CASSPRGSGAGVAGELFF
-	-	TRBV7-9	TRBJ2-4	TGTGCCAGCAGCTTCCTCGGGGCCAAAAACATTCAGTACTTC	CASSFLGAKNIQYF
-	-	TRBV23-1	TRBJ1-4	TGCGCCAGCAGTCAACCCTCGCGGACTGCACTCGTTAATGAAAAACTGTTTTTT	CASSQPSRTALVNEKLFF
-	TRBD2	TRBV7-3	TRBJ2-1	TGTGCCAGCAGCTTCCAAGGGACTAGCGGGGGGAATGAGCAGTTCTTC	CASSFQGTSGGNEQFF
once	TRBD2	TRBV19	TRBJ2-4	TGTGCCAGTAGTATAACGGGGGGACTGGCCAAAAACATTCAGTACTTC	CASSITGGLAKNIQYF
-	-	TRBV3-1/TRBV3-2	TRBJ2-3	TGTGCCAGCAGCCAAGGAGCCAGGGATACGCAGTATTTT	CASSQGARDTQYF
-	TRBD1	TRBV13	TRBJ1-3	TGTGCCAGCAGCTTAGGGGACAGGGGACCTGGAAACACCATATATTTT	CASSLGDRGPGNTIYF
few	TRBD1	TRBV2	TRBJ2-7	TGTGCCAGCCTGCGACAGGGCGGTGTATCCTACGAGCAGTACTTC	CASLRQGGVSYEQYF
-	-	TRBV19	TRBJ2-3	TGTGCCAGTAGTATTCGGGGGACGGTCACAGATACGCAGTATTTT	CASSIRGTVTDTQYF
-	TRBD1	TRBV9	TRBJ1-4	TGTGCCAGCAGCAATAGGGGACAGGGCTTTGGGGGGCAACTGTTTTTT	CASSNRGQGFGGQLFF
-	-	TRBV14	TRBJ1-2	TGTGCCAGCAGCCAAGTAGGCGGCGTGAGAGATGGCTACACCTTC	CASSQVGGVRDGYTF
once	-	TRBV18	TRBJ1-2	TGTGCCAGCTCACCACCTTCAGGGACTAACTATGGCTACACCTTC	CASSPPSGTNYGYTF
few	TRBD2	TRBV2	TRBJ2-2	TGTGCCAGCAGTGATAGGCTAGCGGGGACCGGGGAGCTGTTTTTT	CASSDRLAGTGELFF
-	-	TRBV6-5	TRBJ2-1	TGTGCCAGCAGTAAGTCTTTGAGCTCCTACAATGAGCAGTTCTTC	CASSKSLSSYNEQFF
-	TRBD1	TRBV19	TRBJ2-5	TGTGCCAGTAGCACGGACAGGGGCGGCCAAGAGACCCAGTACTTC	CASSTDRGGQETQYF
-	-	TRBV9	TRBJ1-1	TGTGCCAGCAGCGCCCAACCGGGACAAGCAAACACTGAAGCTTTCTTT	CASSAQPGQANTEAFF
-	TRBD2	TRBV5-1	TRBJ2-1	TGCGCCAGCAGCCGAACTAGCGGGGTCTACAATGAGCAGTTCTTC	CASSRTSGVYNEQFF
-	-	TRBV15	TRBJ1-5	TGTGCCACCAGCAGAGATCCGGGTGGGAATCAGCCCCAGCATTTT	CATSRDPGGNQPQHF